This T cell receptor beta chain appears in the sequencing data of a study of lymphopenia after photon versus proton radiotherapy. Worth noting for this clone: Its target is not known.

The V end was cut by 4 bases, the J end by 8 bases, with 13 bases between. CDR1 SNHLY and CDR2 FYNNEI come from the germline V gene. CDR3 length equals 13 residues. Clones were read by immunoSEQ multiplex PCR, and TCRdb kept only the in-frame ones, dropping some. The sample has fewer than 35,000 clones, 90% seen once. General study findings and limits: Oligoclonal CD8+ Temra expansion after nadir drove photon patients' diversity drop.

This rearrangement joins TRBV2 to TRBJ2-3, with a weak D call TRBD2 (7 bases). The sample in question was peripheral blood, obtained from a patient treated with photon-based radiotherapy. The TCR originated in a woman between 45 and 60 years old with pancreatic cancer. CDR3 sequence reads: CASSGAGEGTQYF. CDR3 DNA: TGTGCCAGCAGTGGGGCAGGGGAGGGTACGCAGTATTTT.